The present TCR beta chain was sequenced within a study of blood T cell repertoires in COVID-19. Turning to the study itself: Specimens from acute and convalescent COVID-19 originated in the United States, Italy and Spain. The cDNA or gDNA used as material had been derived from T cells, B-cell-depleted T cells, or PBMCs.

The CDR3 is made up of 14 amino acids. J gave up 12 bases and V 6 bases, and 10 bases lay outside the gene matches. Germline CDR1 is ENHRY and CDR2 is SYGVKD. In this sample, this clone turned up once. Original handling: Quantification of nucleated cells was approximated via reference gene primer amplification. TCRdb keeps only in-frame clones here, not all; method: immunoSEQ multiplex PCR. V, J and clone size are those of that table, while D and trimming were read from the DNA. The table includes about 100,000 clones, more than 65% detected once. This TCR derives from a man between 65 and 80 years old with active or convalescent COVID-19. The specimen sequenced was peripheral blood. The gene calls are TRBV10-3 and TRBJ2-1; 11 bases agree with TRBD2. The CDR3 region is CAIRSSGGTLGQFF. In DNA, the CDR3 is TGTGCCATCAGATCTAGCGGGGGGACTCTAGGGCAGTTCTTC.